A single sample is the source of the 21 T cell receptor beta chains below, sequenced in a study of technical replicates of blood from a few donors (TCRdb year 2017). The library was made by the immunoSEQ multiplex PCR assay. TCRdb's version of the immuneACCESS table is confined to in-frame rearrangements and falls short of the full clone set. An unresolved V gene accounts for under half of the shortfall where checked; the remainder is of unknown origin. Present in this sample are about 76,000 clones, 94% of which were seen just once. In total, the top ten clones hold approximately 0.4% of the sample. The specimen sequenced was T cells isolated from PBMCs. The receptors were sampled from a human donor in good health.

The chain recombines TRBV2 with TRBJ2-5; 11 bases line up with TRBD2. Germline lookup yields CDR1 SNHLY and CDR2 FYNNEI. The CDR3 loop spans 16 amino acids. V dropped 7 bases and J dropped 4; count of bases not matched to a gene: 11. For the CDR3, the DNA is TGTGCCAGCACCCCATTTCTAGCGGGAGGTGGAGAGACCCAGTACTTC. Amino acids: CASTPFLAGGGETQYF.

J is TRBJ2-7 and V is TRBV11-1; 7 bases agree with TRBD2. From germline, CDR1 is SGHAT and CDR2 FQDESV (reference sequence). The CDR3 totals 15 residues. V lost 5 bases to trimming and J lost 3 bases; unmatched junction nucleotides: 10. The CDR3 reads CASSQTAGTNYEQYF. For the CDR3, the DNA is TGTGCCAGCAGCCAAACTGCCGGGACTAACTACGAGCAGTACTTC.

The sample holds one count of this clone. The CDR3 protein is CASSLVTIAGRPGDTQYF. CDR3 coding DNA: TGTGCCAGCAGCTTAGTAACAATCGCGGGACGCCCAGGAGATACGCAGTATTTT. The rearrangement joins TRBV11-3 to TRBJ2-3; D may be TRBD2 (6 bases). The V end was cut by 1 base, the J end by 5 bases, with 22 bases between. This CDR3 has 18 amino acids. Germline lookup yields CDR1 SGHNT and CDR2 YENEEA.

This chain joins TRBV25-1 and TRBJ1-4; D unclear. Per the germline V gene, CDR1 is MGHDK and CDR2 is SYGVNS. Trimming cost V 4 bases and J 1 base, with 10 bases left between them. The length of the CDR3 is 15 residues. For the CDR3, the DNA is TGTGCCAGCAGTGTCAGAGGTCTAACTAATGAAAAACTGTTTTTT. Translating it yields CASSVRGLTNEKLFF. The variable domain in full, with the rest retrieved from reference TRBV25-1 and TRBJ1-4, is EADIYQTPRYLVIGTGKKITLECSQTMGHDKMYWYQQDPGMELHLIHYSYGVNSTEKGDLSSESTVSRIRTEHFPLTLESARPSHTSQYLCASSVRGLTNEKLFFGSGTQLSVL.

V is TRBV9 and J is TRBJ1-2; D remains ambiguous. The CDR3 totals 13 residues. Germline V gene lookup returns CDR1 SGDLS and CDR2 YYNGEE. Trimming stripped 0 bases from V and 6 bases from J, with 9 bases between. CDR3 coding DNA: TGTGCCAGCAGCGTAGACGAGGGCGATGGCTACACCTTC. Translated, it gives CASSVDEGDGYTF.

The V call is TRBV5-1, the J call TRBJ2-7; the D is unclear. Between the trimmed V and J ends, which lost 0 bases and 4 bases, there was a span of 17 bases. The CDR3 consists of 16 residues. Germline V lookup: CDR1 SGHRS, CDR2 YFSETQ. CDR3 residues: CASSLASSSALYEQYF. The DNA of the CDR3 is TGCGCCAGCAGCTTGGCCTCTTCCTCAGCGCTTTACGAGCAGTACTTC.

The genes are TRBV7-2 and TRBJ2-7; 7 bases fit TRBD2. Germline V gene sequence: CDR1 SGHTA, CDR2 FQGNSA. With 8 bases clipped from V and 7 bases from J, the junction kept 20 bases outside the gene matches. This CDR3 region has 16 residues. CDR3 DNA sequence: TGTGCCAGCGGGGGATCGGGCGGGAGTCCCCTACGAGAGCAGTACTTC. It is translated as CASGGSGGSPLREQYF.

The gene calls are TRBV4-1 and TRBJ1-4; no reliable D call. CDR3 size: 17 residues. V lost 0 bases and J 5 bases, leaving 16 bases between the germline ends. Germline lookup yields CDR1 MGHRA and CDR2 YSYEKL. CDR3 amino acids: CASSQEGFGGRNEKLFF. The CDR3 coding sequence is TGCGCCAGCAGCCAAGAGGGGTTCGGAGGCAGGAATGAAAAACTGTTTTTT.

This clone has only one observation. The rearrangement uses TRBV19 and TRBJ1-5; 9 bases match TRBD1. Germline V lookup: CDR1 LNHDA, CDR2 SQIVND (reference sequence). The ends lost 3 bases at V and 7 bases at J; junction bases unmatched: 10. CDR3 length: 16 amino acids. In DNA, the CDR3 is TGTGCCAGTAGTATCCCGGGACAGGGAAGAAACCAGCCCCAGCATTTT. Translation: CASSIPGQGRNQPQHF. The full variable domain, its missing parts supplied by reference TRBV19 and TRBJ1-5, is DGGITQSPKYLFRKEGQNVTLSCEQNLNHDAMYWYRQDPGQGLRLIYYSQIVNDFQKGDIAEGYSVSREKKESFPLTVTSAQKNPTAFYLCASSIPGQGRNQPQHFGDGTRLSIL.

The CDR3 region is CSVPGFRNEKLFF. CDR3 bases: TGCAGCGTCCCAGGGTTTCGGAATGAAAAACTGTTTTTT. The chain employs TRBV29-1 and TRBJ1-4; D may be TRBD1 (5 bases). Trimming removed 6 bases at V and 5 bases at J, with 13 bases between. Germline CDR1 reads SQVTM; CDR2 reads ANQGSEA. This CDR3 is 13 amino acids long.

In its sample, this clone was seen once. This chain uses TRBV9 with TRBJ1-1; a possible D gene is TRBD1 (5 bases). V was trimmed by 4 bases and J by 2 bases, leaving 21 bases between them. The CDR3 spans 17 residues. Germline V gene lookup returns CDR1 SGDLS and CDR2 YYNGEE. CDR3 nucleotide sequence: TGTGCCAGCAGCTCACCTAGATTAGACAGAGATAACACTGAAGCTTTCTTT. Amino acid sequence: CASSSPRLDRDNTEAFF.

The chain recombines TRBV4-1 with TRBJ2-1, with D maybe TRBD1 (6 bases). Germline CDR1 MGHRA, CDR2 YSYEKL. V was cut by 1 base and J by 4 bases, with 11 bases left in between. The CDR3 covers 15 residues. CDR3 protein: CASSQGGRDYNEQFF. In DNA, the CDR3 is TGCGCCAGCAGCCAAGGGGGGCGAGATTACAATGAGCAGTTCTTC.

Only one count was recorded for this clone. V and J are TRBV6-5 and TRBJ1-4, with no clear D. Germline-derived CDR1 and CDR2 are MNHEY and SVGAGI. This CDR3 spans 13 amino acids. V gave up 7 bases and J gave up 8 bases, with 14 bases separating them. CDR3 DNA: TGTGCCAGCACTGGGTGGGCTGACGAAAAACTGTTTTTT. It yields the protein CASTGWADEKLFF.

The CDR3 DNA reads as TGTGCCAGTACGACGGGAGCGAACACCGGGGAGCTGTTTTTT. It yields the protein CASTTGANTGELFF. The chain has TRBV7-2 and TRBJ2-2; TRBD2 is a possible D gene (6 bases). The CDR3 loop spans 14 amino acids. Germline CDR1 and CDR2: SGHTA and FQGNSA. Trimming took 9 bases from V and 0 from J, leaving 11 bases between them.

V and J are TRBV5-4 and TRBJ1-2; 10 bases match TRBD1. With V trimmed by 4 bases and J by 8 bases, 8 bases remained unmatched. CDR1 SGHNT and CDR2 YYREEE come from the germline V gene (reference sequence). The CDR3 extends over 14 amino acids. The CDR3 loop reads CASSLLDRGRGYTF. The CDR3 DNA sequence: TGTGCCAGCAGCCTTCTCGACAGGGGGCGAGGCTACACCTTC. Combining the CDR3 with reference TRBV5-4 and TRBJ1-2 gives the whole variable domain ETGVTQSPTHLIKTRGQQVTLRCSSQSGHNTVSWYQQALGQGPQFIFQYYREEENGRGNFPPRFSGLQFPNYSSELNVNALELDDSALYLCASSLLDRGRGYTFGSGTRLTVV.

V is TRBV6-5 and J is TRBJ1-3, with D possibly being TRBD1 (6 bases). The CDR3 length is 14 residues. Germline V gene lookup returns CDR1 MNHEY and CDR2 SVGAGI. The V end lost 10 bases, the J end lost 4 bases, and 17 bases lay between the germline ends. The CDR3 DNA is TGTGCCACCCGAACAGGGATGCGAGGAAACACCATATATTTT. Translating it yields CATRTGMRGNTIYF.

V is TRBV28 and J is TRBJ1-5, with D tentatively TRBD1 (5 bases). The V gene's germline CDR1 is MDHEN and CDR2 SYDVKM. The CDR3 extends over 17 amino acids. Trimming shortened V by 2 bases and J by 3 bases, and 17 bases separated the two germline ends. The chain's CDR3 is CASSLNQGNLPNQPQHF. For the CDR3, the DNA is TGTGCCAGCAGTTTAAATCAGGGTAACCTCCCCAATCAGCCCCAGCATTTT.

The rearrangement uses TRBV5-4 and TRBJ2-7; 9 bases match TRBD1. Germline V CDR1 and CDR2: SGHNT, YYREEE (reference sequence). This CDR3 has 15 amino acids. Trimming cost V 3 bases and J 4 bases; bases outside gene matches: 8. Here the CDR3 DNA reads TGTGCCAGCAGCTCCAAGACAGGGGGAAAATACGAGCAGTACTTC. It specifies CASSSKTGGKYEQYF.

The chain combines TRBV6-5 with TRBJ2-7, with 8 bases fitting TRBD1. CDR1 is MNHEY, CDR2 SVGAGI, per germline. J lost 6 bases, V lost 1 base, and 2 bases had no gene match. The length of the CDR3 is 13 residues. CDR3 loop: CASSYLTGAEQYF. In DNA, the CDR3 is TGTGCCAGCAGTTACTTGACAGGGGCCGAGCAGTACTTC.

The chain carries TRBV28 and TRBJ1-1; 9 nucleotides line up with TRBD1. The CDR3 loop spans 12 amino acids. V lost 8 bases and J lost 10; bases outside the gene matches: 8. Per the germline V gene, CDR1 is MDHEN and CDR2 is SYDVKM. The CDR3 DNA is TGTGCCAGCGCGATAAACAGGGGGCTAGCTTTCTTT. Translated: CASAINRGLAFF.

V usage is TRBV2 and J usage is TRBJ2-3, with D possibly being TRBD2 (6 bases). The V gene's germline CDR1 is SNHLY and CDR2 FYNNEI. V was pared by 4 bases and J by 1 base, with 15 bases between. This CDR3 is built from 16 residues. The CDR3 DNA reads TGTGCCAGCAGTGTTGGGGGGAGTGACGGCACAGATACGCAGTATTTT. It translates to CASSVGGSDGTDTQYF.